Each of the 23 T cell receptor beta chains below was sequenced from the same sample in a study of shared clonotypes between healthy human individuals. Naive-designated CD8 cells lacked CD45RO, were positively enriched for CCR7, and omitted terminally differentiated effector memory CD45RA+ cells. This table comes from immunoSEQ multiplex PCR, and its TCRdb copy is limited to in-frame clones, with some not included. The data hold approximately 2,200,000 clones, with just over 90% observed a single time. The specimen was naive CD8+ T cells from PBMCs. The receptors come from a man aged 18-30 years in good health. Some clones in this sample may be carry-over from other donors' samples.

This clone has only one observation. The CDR3 protein is CAISETVRDGYTF. The CDR3 DNA is TGTGCCATCAGTGAGACCGTACGGGATGGCTACACCTTC. V usage is TRBV10-3 and J usage is TRBJ1-2; D is ambiguous. Germline V lookup: CDR1 ENHRY, CDR2 SYGVKD. V gave up 2 bases and J gave up 6 bases, with 10 bases separating them. The CDR3 has 13 residues.

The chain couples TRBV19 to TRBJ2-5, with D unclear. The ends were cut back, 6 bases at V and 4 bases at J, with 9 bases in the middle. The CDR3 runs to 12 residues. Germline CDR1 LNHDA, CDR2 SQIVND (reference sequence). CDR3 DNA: TGTGCCAGTAGCAGGATAGGAGAGACCCAGTACTTC. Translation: CASSRIGETQYF. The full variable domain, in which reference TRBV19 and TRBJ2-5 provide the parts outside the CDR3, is DGGITQSPKYLFRKEGQNVTLSCEQNLNHDAMYWYRQDPGQGLRLIYYSQIVNDFQKGDIAEGYSVSREKKESFPLTVTSAQKNPTAFYLCASSRIGETQYFGPGTRLLVL.

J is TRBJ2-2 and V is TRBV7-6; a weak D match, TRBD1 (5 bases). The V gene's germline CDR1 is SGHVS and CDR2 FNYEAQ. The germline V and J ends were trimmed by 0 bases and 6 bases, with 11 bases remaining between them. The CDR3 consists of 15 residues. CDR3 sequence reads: CASSLAGPPAGELFF. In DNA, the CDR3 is TGTGCCAGCAGCTTAGCGGGGCCCCCGGCCGGGGAGCTGTTTTTT.

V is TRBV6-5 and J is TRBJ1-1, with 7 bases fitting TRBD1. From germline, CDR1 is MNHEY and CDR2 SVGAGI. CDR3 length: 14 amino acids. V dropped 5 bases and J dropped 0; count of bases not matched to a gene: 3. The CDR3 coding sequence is TGTGCCAGCAGTGACAGGGTCATGAACACTGAAGCTTTCTTT. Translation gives CASSDRVMNTEAFF.

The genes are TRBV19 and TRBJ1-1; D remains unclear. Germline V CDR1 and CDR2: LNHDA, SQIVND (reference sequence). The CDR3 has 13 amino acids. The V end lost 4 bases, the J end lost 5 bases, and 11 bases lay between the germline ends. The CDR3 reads CASSTTPWTEAFF. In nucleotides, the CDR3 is TGTGCCAGTAGTACTACACCCTGGACTGAAGCTTTCTTT.

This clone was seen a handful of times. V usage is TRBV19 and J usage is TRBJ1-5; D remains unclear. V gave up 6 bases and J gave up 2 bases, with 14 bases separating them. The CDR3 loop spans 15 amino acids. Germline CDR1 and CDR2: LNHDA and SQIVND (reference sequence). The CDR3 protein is CASSIDLNGNQPQHF. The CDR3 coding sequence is TGTGCCAGTAGCATCGATCTAAATGGCAATCAGCCCCAGCATTTT.

In DNA, the CDR3 is TGTGCCAGCAGAGACAGAGGAAGGCACACTGAAGCTTTCTTT. Protein: CASRDRGRHTEAFF. This rearrangement joins TRBV27 to TRBJ1-1; weak D call: TRBD1 (5 bases). This CDR3 is 14 amino acids long. V was shortened by 6 bases and J by 3 bases, with 14 bases between the two germline ends. Germline CDR1 MNHEY, CDR2 SMNVEV (reference sequence).

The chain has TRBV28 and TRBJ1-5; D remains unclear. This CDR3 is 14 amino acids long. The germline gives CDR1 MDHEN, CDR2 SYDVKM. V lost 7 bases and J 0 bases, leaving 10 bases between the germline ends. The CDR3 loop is CASKIIYSNQPQHF. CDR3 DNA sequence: TGTGCCAGCAAAATTATCTATAGCAATCAGCCCCAGCATTTT.

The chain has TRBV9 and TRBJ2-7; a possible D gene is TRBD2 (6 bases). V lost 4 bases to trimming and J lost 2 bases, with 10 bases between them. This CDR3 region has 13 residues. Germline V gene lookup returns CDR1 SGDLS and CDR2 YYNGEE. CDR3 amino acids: CASSPGSPYEQYF. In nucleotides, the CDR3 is TGTGCCAGCAGCCCCGGGAGCCCCTACGAGCAGTACTTC.

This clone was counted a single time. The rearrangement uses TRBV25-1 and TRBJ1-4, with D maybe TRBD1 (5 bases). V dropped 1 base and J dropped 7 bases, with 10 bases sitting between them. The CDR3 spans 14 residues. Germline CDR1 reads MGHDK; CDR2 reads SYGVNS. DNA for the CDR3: TGTGCCAGCAGTGAATCGGGGGGTAGTGAAAAACTGTTTTTT. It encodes CASSESGGSEKLFF. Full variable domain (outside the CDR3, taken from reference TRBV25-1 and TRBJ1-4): EADIYQTPRYLVIGTGKKITLECSQTMGHDKMYWYQQDPGMELHLIHYSYGVNSTEKGDLSSESTVSRIRTEHFPLTLESARPSHTSQYLCASSESGGSEKLFFGSGTQLSVL.

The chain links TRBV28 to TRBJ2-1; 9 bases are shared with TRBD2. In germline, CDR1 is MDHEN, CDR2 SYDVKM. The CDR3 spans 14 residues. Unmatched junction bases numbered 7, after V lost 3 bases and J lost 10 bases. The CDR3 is CASSLDTGLAEQFF. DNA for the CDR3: TGTGCCAGCAGTTTGGATACGGGACTAGCAGAGCAGTTCTTC. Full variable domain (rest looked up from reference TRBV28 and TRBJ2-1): DVKVTQSSRYLVKRTGEKVFLECVQDMDHENMFWYRQDPGLGLRLIYFSYDVKMKEKGDIPEGYSVSREKKERFSLILESASTNQTSMYLCASSLDTGLAEQFFGPGTRLTVL.

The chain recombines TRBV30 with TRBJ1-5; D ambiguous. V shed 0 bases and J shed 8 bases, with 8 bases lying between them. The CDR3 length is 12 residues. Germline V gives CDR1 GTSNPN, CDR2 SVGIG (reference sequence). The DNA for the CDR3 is TGTGCCTGGAGTGTAACTTCTGAGCCCCAGCATTTT. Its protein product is CAWSVTSEPQHF.

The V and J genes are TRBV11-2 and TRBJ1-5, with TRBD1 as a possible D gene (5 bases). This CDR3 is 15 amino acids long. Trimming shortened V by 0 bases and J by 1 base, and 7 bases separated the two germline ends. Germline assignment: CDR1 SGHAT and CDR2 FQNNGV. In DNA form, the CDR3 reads TGTGCCAGCAGCTTAGATTGGGGGAGCAATCAGCCCCAGCATTTT. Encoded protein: CASSLDWGSNQPQHF. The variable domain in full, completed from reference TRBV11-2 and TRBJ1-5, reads EAGVAQSPRYKIIEKRQSVAFWCNPISGHATLYWYQQILGQGPKLLIQFQNNGVVDDSQLPKDRFSAERLKGVDSTLKIQPAKLEDSAVYLCASSLDWGSNQPQHFGDGTRLSIL.

Here the CDR3 reads CASSIGFRGSEAFF. CDR3 DNA sequence: TGTGCCAGTAGTATTGGATTTCGGGGGTCTGAAGCTTTCTTT. J is TRBJ1-1 and V is TRBV19, with D maybe TRBD1 (5 bases). The ends were cut back, 3 bases at V and 6 bases at J, with 14 bases in the middle. Germline loops: CDR1 LNHDA, CDR2 SQIVND (reference sequence). CDR3 length: 14 residues.

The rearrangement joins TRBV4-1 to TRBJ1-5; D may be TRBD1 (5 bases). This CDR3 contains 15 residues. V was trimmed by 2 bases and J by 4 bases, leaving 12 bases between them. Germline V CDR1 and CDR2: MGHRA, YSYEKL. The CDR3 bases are TGCGCCAGCAGCCAAATATGGAAGGGGAATCAGCCCCAGCATTTT. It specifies CASSQIWKGNQPQHF.

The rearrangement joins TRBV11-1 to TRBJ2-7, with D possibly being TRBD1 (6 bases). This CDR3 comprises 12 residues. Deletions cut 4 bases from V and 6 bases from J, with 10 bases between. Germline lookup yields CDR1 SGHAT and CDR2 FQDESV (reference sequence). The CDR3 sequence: CASSSGRGEQYF. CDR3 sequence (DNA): TGTGCCAGCAGCTCAGGCAGGGGCGAGCAGTACTTC.

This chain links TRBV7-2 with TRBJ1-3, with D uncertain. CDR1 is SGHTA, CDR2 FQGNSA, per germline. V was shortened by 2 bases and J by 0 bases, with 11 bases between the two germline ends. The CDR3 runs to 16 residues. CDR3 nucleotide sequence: TGTGCCAGCAGCTTATGGGTCCTCAGCTCTGGAAACACCATATATTTT. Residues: CASSLWVLSSGNTIYF.

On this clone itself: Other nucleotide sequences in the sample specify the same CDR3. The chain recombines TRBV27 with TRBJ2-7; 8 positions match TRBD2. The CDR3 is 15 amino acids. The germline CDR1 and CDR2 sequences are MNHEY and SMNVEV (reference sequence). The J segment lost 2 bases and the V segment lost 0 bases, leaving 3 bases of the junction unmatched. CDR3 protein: CASSLSAGGAYEQYF. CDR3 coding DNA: TGTGCCAGCAGTTTATCTGCGGGAGGAGCCTACGAGCAGTACTTC.

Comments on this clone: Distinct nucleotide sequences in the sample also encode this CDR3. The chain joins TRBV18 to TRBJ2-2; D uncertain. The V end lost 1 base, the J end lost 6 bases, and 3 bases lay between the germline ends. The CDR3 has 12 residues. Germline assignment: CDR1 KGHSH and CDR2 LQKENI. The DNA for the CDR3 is TGTGCCAGCTCACCACGTCCCGGGGAGCTGTTTTTT. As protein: CASSPRPGELFF.

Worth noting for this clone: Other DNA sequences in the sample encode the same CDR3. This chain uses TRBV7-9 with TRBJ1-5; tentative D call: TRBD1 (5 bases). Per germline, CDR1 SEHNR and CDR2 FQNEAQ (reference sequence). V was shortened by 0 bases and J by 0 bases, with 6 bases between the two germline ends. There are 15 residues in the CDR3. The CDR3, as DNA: TGTGCCAGCAGCTTAGCAGGGGCTAGCAATCAGCCCCAGCATTTT. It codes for CASSLAGASNQPQHF.

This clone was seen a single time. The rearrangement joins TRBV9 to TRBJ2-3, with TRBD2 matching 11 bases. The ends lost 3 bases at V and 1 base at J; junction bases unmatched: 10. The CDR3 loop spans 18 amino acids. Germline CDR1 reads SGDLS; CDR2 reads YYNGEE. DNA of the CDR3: TGTGCCAGCAGCGGATCCCCGACTAGCGGGGAGGGCACAGATACGCAGTATTTT. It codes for CASSGSPTSGEGTDTQYF.

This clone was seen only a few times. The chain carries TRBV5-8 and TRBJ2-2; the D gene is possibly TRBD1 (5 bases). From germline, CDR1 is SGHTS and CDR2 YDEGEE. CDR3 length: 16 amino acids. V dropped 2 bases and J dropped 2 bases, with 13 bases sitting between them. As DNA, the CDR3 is TGTGCCAGCAGCTTCAGGGTCGCCGGTAACACCGGGGAGCTGTTTTTT. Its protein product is CASSFRVAGNTGELFF.

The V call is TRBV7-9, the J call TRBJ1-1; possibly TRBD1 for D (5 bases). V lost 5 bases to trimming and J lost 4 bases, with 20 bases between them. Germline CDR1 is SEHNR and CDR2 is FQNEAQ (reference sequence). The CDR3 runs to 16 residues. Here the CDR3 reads CASSPLGKRGGTEAFF. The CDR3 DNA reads TGTGCCAGCAGCCCCTTAGGGAAACGGGGGGGCACTGAAGCTTTCTTT.